This TCR beta chain was identified during a study of T cell repertoires in cytomegalovirus infection. Overall study context: As its CMV epitopes, the study selected recently identified HLA-C-restricted and well-studied HLA-B-restricted targets.

TCRdb fed the reads into MiXCR, producing one record per CDR3 protein. The sample includes roughly 120,000 distinct CDR3 sequences, 30% to 40% of them seen just once. This clonotype was observed a few times. Its cognate antigen is unknown. The CDR3 consists of 13 residues. Germline CDR1 is SGHKS and CDR2 is YYEKEE (reference sequence). Trimming removed 1 base at V and 6 bases at J, with 10 bases between. The clonotype was recovered from a human donor in good health (CMV status not recorded). Some clones in this sample may be carry-over from other donors' samples. The rearrangement joins TRBV5-5 to TRBJ1-1, with unresolved D. Source: CD8+ T cells from cultured PBMCs, taken from culture after CMV antigen stimulation. The CDR3 sequence: CASSLFGRSEAFF. CDR3 sequence (DNA): TGTGCCAGCAGCTTGTTCGGTCGCTCTGAAGCTTTCTTT.